This T cell receptor (beta chain) was identified in a study of blood T cell repertoires in COVID-19. Study background: The United States, Italy and Spain provided the acute and convalescent COVID-19 samples. PBMCs, B-cell-depleted T cells, or T cells were the source of the cDNA or gDNA that made up the material.

Authors' data handling: Estimation of nucleated cell counts was performed using reference gene primer amplification. The assay was immunoSEQ multiplex PCR, and TCRdb's table has in-frame clones only and misses some. V and J calls and clone size come straight from that table; D and trimming were deduced from the DNA. The table includes over 30,000 clones, around 86% detected once. This CDR3 has 13 amino acids. Per the germline V gene, CDR1 is MNHEY and CDR2 is SVGAGI. V lost 6 bases, J lost 14 bases, and 20 bases lay in between. The source of this sequence is an older man with active COVID-19. The chain is built from TRBV6-5 and TRBJ2-4; perhaps TRBD2 as D (6 bases). Sequenced sample: peripheral blood. As DNA, the CDR3 is TGTGCCAGCAGCCTTACCGGGGGTGAGCCTAAGTACTTC. It codes for CASSLTGGEPKYF.